This TCR beta chain was obtained from a study of T cell responses to AZD1222 COVID-19 vaccine. Clones were sequenced by immunoSEQ multiplex PCR, and TCRdb holds only the in-frame ones, with some missing. The profile shows 100,000 to 150,000 clones, 80% to 90% of them singletons. V was cut by 5 bases and J by 2 bases, with 10 bases left in between. Germline values: CDR1 MNHEY, CDR2 SVGAGI. The CDR3 spans 13 residues. The receptor comes from an adult in good health. The chain joins TRBV6-5 to TRBJ2-7; perhaps TRBD1 as D (6 bases). The sequences come from peripheral blood, collected on day 0 of AZD1222 vaccination. The CDR3 sequence: CASSPGQPYEQYF. The CDR3 DNA reads TGTGCCAGCAGTCCTGGACAGCCCTACGAGCAGTACTTC.